This T cell receptor beta chain stems from a study of blood T cell repertoires in COVID-19. Study summary: The samples span acute and convalescent COVID-19 from the United States, Italy and Spain.

Patients at the Seattle site were enrolled during active infection and followed longitudinally. Study processing details: Using reference gene primer amplification, nucleated cell counts were estimated. Profiled with immunoSEQ multiplex PCR; TCRdb holds only in-frame clones, not every one. D and trimming were read from the DNA, whereas the V and J calls and clone size are those reported in that table. The data contain 250,000 to 300,000 clones, approximately 86% of them singletons. This clone was seen only once. This CDR3 has 16 residues. Germline V gene data show CDR1 as MDHEN and CDR2 as SYDVKM. V lost 5 bases, J lost 4 bases, and 7 bases stayed unmatched.

The sample consisted of peripheral blood. The chain carries TRBV28 and TRBJ1-6, with 8 bases fitting TRBD1. The TCR was taken from a woman in her 70s with COVID-19, enrolled during active disease. The CDR3 loop is CASSLRQGFYNSPLHF. DNA for the CDR3: TGTGCCAGCAGTCTACGACAGGGGTTTTATAATTCACCCCTCCACTTT.